This record covers a single TCR beta chain. The antigen remains unidentified. This entry comes from a study of shared clonotypes between healthy human individuals. Terminally differentiated effector memory CD45RA+ cells were excluded from the naive CD8 cells, which were CD45RO-negative and positively selected for CCR7. General study results and limits: Naive subsets typically showed greater estimated richness than memory subsets.

This CDR3 spans 16 amino acids. The germline gives CDR1 SGDLS, CDR2 YYNGEE. V dropped 3 bases and J dropped 4 bases, with 19 bases sitting between them. Sequencing used immunoSEQ multiplex PCR; TCRdb keeps in-frame clones, though not all of them. The data contain roughly 2 million clones, 85% to 95% of them singletons. The sequenced material came from naive CD8+ T cells sorted from blood. The clonotype was recovered from a man between 18 and 29 years old in good health. The V call is TRBV9, the J call TRBJ1-1; possible D gene TRBD1, 6 bases. The CDR3 protein is CASSATPGGGITEAFF. The CDR3 bases are TGTGCCAGCAGCGCGACCCCGGGAGGGGGGATCACTGAAGCTTTCTTT.